These T cell receptor beta chains were read from a single sample in a study of OX40 agonist ivuxolimab in advanced cancers. The repertoire was sequenced with immunoSEQ multiplex PCR; TCRdb's copy has only in-frame clones and lacks some. In the table there are 70,000 to 95,000 clones, roughly 90% of which are singletons. The sequencing here drew on CD4+ or CD8+ T cells sorted from blood, taken in a trial of the OX40 agonist ivuxolimab. The receptors shown here come from an adult with an advanced solid tumor such as melanoma, head and neck, liver or kidney cancer. CDR3s include the opening cysteine and the closing phenylalanine or tryptophan. The order of the fields is J gene, V gene, CDR3 protein.

>TRBJ2-2|TRBV11-2
CASSLVAGGVTGELFF
>TRBJ1-5|TRBV5-1
CASSPGQGYQPQHF
>TRBJ2-2|TRBV5-5
CASSPGAEYTGELFF
>TRBJ1-2|TRBV6-1
CASKGQRPFNYGYTF
>TRBJ2-7|TRBV6-6
CASSYPVRGGDEQYF
>TRBJ1-2|TRBV5-1
CASTLRTDGSGKNPYGYTF
>TRBJ2-1|TRBV5-1
CASNEGTSSYNEQFF
>TRBJ2-1|TRBV5-1
CASSLVTGVAHEQFF
>TRBJ2-3|TRBV5-1
CASSLGAGEDTQYF
>TRBJ1-5|TRBV27
CASSLSRSNQPQHF
>TRBJ2-7|TRBV4-1
CASSQGGSSGSYWYEQYF
>TRBJ2-1|TRBV19
CASSIALGLAGVRSYNEQFF
>TRBJ2-7|TRBV30
CAWSGGSGTYYEQYF
>TRBJ2-1|TRBV5-5
CASSLSAGVYNEQFF
>TRBJ2-5|TRBV4-3
CASSQKAAQGRETQYF
>TRBJ2-3|TRBV5-1
CATTPNTLTDTQYF
>TRBJ2-5|TRBV4-3
CASSQVRGQATRPETQYF
>TRBJ2-3|TRBV28
CASSANYRTDTQYF
>TRBJ2-3|TRBV28
CASSPPVRASTDTQYF
>TRBJ1-4|TRBV27
CASSLMGRATNEKLFF
>TRBJ2-7|TRBV7-2
CASSRGAGDYEQYF
>TRBJ1-5|TRBV2
CASSPWTGQINQPQHF